This T cell receptor (beta chain) was sequenced during a study of type 1 regulatory T cells. Study overall: An in vitro protocol generated T-allo10, a Tr1-enriched, alloantigen-specific CD4 T cell product.

The graft donor-derived T-allo10 cells reportedly recognize host alloantigens, are anergic, and suppress alloantigen-specifically. This clonotype came up a few times. Its target is unknown. MiXCR, applied by TCRdb to the reads, yields one record per CDR3 protein. This sample has 60,000 to 70,000 distinct CDR3 sequences; about 69% occur once, and the top ten carry less than 8.5%. The CDR3 sequence is 14 residues long. The ends lost 1 base at V and 7 bases at J; junction bases unmatched: 7. Germline CDR1 is LGHNA and CDR2 is YNFKEQ. The sample consisted of cultured T cells, either the whole culture or a sorted T cell fraction (not recorded which). This sample's subset: Tr1-enriched cell product generated in vitro against host alloantigens. The clonotype originates from a human donor in good health. The J gene is TRBJ2-7, the V gene TRBV4-2; TRBD2 matches 7 bases. The CDR3 sequence is CASSQGGSSEEQYF. For the CDR3, the DNA is TGTGCCAGCAGCCAAGGCGGGAGCTCGGAAGAGCAGTACTTC.